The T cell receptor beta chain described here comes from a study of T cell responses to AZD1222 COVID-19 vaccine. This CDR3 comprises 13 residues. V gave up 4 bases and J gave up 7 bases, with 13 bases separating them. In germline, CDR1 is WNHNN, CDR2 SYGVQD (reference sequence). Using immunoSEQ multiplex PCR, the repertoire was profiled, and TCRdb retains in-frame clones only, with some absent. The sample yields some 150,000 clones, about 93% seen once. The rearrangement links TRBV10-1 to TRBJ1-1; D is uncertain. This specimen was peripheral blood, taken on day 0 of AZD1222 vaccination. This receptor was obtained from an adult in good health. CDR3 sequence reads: CASSGVPESEAFF. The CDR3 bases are TGCGCCAGCAGTGGAGTACCCGAGAGTGAAGCTTTCTTT.